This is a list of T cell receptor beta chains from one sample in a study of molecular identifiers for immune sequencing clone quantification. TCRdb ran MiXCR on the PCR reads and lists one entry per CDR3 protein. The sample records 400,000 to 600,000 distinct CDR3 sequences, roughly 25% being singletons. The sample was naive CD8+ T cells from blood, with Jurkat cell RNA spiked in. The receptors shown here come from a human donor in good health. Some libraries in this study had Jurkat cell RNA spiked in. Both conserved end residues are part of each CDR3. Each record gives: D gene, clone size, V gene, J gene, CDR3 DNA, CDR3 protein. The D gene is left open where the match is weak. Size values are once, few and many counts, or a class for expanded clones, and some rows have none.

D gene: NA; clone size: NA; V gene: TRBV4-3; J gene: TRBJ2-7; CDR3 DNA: TGCGCCAGCAGCCAAGATCTTAGGCAGGGTCTAGGTGAGCAGTACTTC; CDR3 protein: CASSQDLRQGLGEQYF
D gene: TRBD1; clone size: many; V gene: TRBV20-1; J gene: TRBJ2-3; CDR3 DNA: TGCAGTGCTAGAGACCGGACAGGATTAGATACGCAGTATTTT; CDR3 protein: CSARDRTGLDTQYF
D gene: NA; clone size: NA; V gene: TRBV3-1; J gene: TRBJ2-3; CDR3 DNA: TGTGCCAGCAGCCAAGCGGAAGATACGCAGTATTTT; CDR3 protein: CASSQAEDTQYF
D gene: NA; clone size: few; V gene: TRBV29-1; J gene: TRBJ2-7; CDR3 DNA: TGCAGCGTTGAGGCACAGGACACCTACGAGCAGTACTTC; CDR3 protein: CSVEAQDTYEQYF
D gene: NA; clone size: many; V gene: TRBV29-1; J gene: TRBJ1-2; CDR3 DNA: TGCAGCGTTGACGGGGGGTCCCTTAACTATGGCTACACCTTC; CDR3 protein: CSVDGGSLNYGYTF
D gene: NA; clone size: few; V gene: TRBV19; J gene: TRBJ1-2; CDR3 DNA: TGTGCCAGTAGTAGAAACAGCCACCCCTATGGCTACACCTTC; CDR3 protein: CASSRNSHPYGYTF
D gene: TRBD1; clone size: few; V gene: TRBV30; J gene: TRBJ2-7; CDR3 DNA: TGTGCCTGGAGCGGACAGGAGTCGTCCTACGAGCAGTACTTC; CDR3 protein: CAWSGQESSYEQYF
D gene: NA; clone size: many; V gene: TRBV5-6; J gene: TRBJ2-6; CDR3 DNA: TGTGCCAGCAGCTTCCTGGGGCTCTCTGGGGCCAACGTCCTGACTTTC; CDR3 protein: CASSFLGLSGANVLTF
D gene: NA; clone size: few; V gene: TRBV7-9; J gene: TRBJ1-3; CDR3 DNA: TGTGCCAGCAGCTTAGTTGAACAGACCGGAGGCACCATATATTTT; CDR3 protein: CASSLVEQTGGTIYF
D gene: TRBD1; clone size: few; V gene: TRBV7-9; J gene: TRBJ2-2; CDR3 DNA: TGTGCCAGCAGCTTAGGTTGGGACAGGAACACCGGGGAGCTGTTTTTT; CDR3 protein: CASSLGWDRNTGELFF
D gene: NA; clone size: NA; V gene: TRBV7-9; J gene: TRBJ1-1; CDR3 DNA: TGTGCCAGCAGCCCTCCCACGGGGATGAACACTGAAGCTCTCTTT; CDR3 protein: CASSPPTGMNTEALF
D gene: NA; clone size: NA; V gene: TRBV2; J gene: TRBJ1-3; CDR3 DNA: TGTGCCAGCAGATCGGACAGCTCTTTTTTTGGAAACACCATATATTTT; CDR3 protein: CASRSDSSFFGNTIYF
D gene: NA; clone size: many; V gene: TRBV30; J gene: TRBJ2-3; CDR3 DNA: TGTGCGGGGGGCCATGAAGATACGCAGTATTTT; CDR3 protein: CAGGHEDTQYF
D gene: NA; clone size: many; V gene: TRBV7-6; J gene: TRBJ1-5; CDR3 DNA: TGTGCCAGCAGCCTGAACCCAGGTAGCAATCAGCCCCAGCATTTT; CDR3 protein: CASSLNPGSNQPQHF
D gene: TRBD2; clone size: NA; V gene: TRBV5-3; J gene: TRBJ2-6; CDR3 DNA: TGTGCCAGCAGCCTGACTTGCGGGAGCACTGGGGCCAACGTCCTGACTTTC; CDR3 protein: CASSLTCGSTGANVLTF
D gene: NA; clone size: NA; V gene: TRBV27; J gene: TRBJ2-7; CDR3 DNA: TGTGCCAGCAGGACCCCGGGGGACTACGAGCAGTACTTC; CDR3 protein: CASRTPGDYEQYF